A single sample is the source of the 32 T cell receptor beta chains below, sequenced in a study of control samples from healthy donors and cancer patients (dated by TCRdb to between 2020 and 2021). The library relied on the immunoSEQ multiplex PCR assay. Imported from immuneACCESS, the table was reduced by TCRdb to in-frame sequences with V and J called. These copies leave out some clones; in studies compared against another copy, an unresolved V gene accounts for under half, and the cause of the remainder is not known. For this sample the table gives over 100,000 clones, of which approximately 90% were detected only once. Roughly 4.5% of the sample lies in the top ten. Material: blood. The receptors stem from a human donor in good health. The donor label of this sample is uncertain.

This clone appeared a single time. This sequence joins TRBV5-1 and TRBJ2-3; 11 bases agree with TRBD2. From germline, CDR1 is SGHRS and CDR2 YFSETQ. V was pared by 4 bases and J by 4 bases, with 2 bases of the junction left unmatched. CDR3 length: 14 residues. The CDR3 loop reads CASSLTSGADTQYF. CDR3 sequence (DNA): TGCGCCAGCAGCCTGACTAGCGGGGCAGATACGCAGTATTTT. Looking up the rest from reference TRBV5-1 and TRBJ2-3 gives the full variable domain: KAGVTQTPRYLIKTRGQQVTLSCSPISGHRSVSWYQQTPGQGLQFLFEYFSETQRNKGNFPGRFSGRQFSNSRSEMNVSTLELGDSALYLCASSLTSGADTQYFGPGTRLTVL.

This clone was recorded only once. The J gene is TRBJ1-6, the V gene TRBV30, with 7 bases aligning to TRBD1. CDR1 GTSNPN and CDR2 SVGIG come from the germline V gene (reference sequence). Losses at the gene ends were 2 bases for V and 1 base for J; bases not matched to a gene: 5. There are 16 residues in the CDR3. DNA of the CDR3: TGTGCCTGGAGTAAGGGACAGATATCCTATAATTCACCCCTCCACTTT. Residues: CAWSKGQISYNSPLHF.

This sequence joins TRBV5-1 and TRBJ2-3, with TRBD2 identical over 9 bases. The CDR3 totals 14 residues. The germline V gene has CDR1 SGHRS and CDR2 YFSETQ. J lost 5 bases, V lost 3 bases, and 4 bases had no gene match. CDR3 DNA sequence: TGCGCCAGCAGCTGGGGACTAGCCGAAGATACGCAGTATTTT. This sequence encodes CASSWGLAEDTQYF.

This clone came up once. The CDR3 here is CASSLSTPYNEQFF. In DNA form, the CDR3 reads TGTGCCAGCAGCTTAAGTACTCCTTACAATGAGCAGTTCTTC. The chain couples TRBV7-3 to TRBJ2-1, with D hard to call. Between the trimmed V and J ends, which lost 1 base and 4 bases, there was a span of 8 bases. CDR3 size: 14 residues. CDR1 is SGHTA and CDR2 is FQGTGA in the germline V gene. Combining the CDR3 with reference TRBV7-3 and TRBJ2-1 gives the whole variable domain GAGVSQTPSNKVTEKGKYVELRCDPISGHTALYWYRQSLGQGPEFLIYFQGTGAADDSGLPNDRFFAVRPEGSVSTLKIQRTERGDSAVYLCASSLSTPYNEQFFGPGTRLTVL.

On this clone itself: Other DNA sequences in the sample encode the same CDR3. The chain employs TRBV5-4 and TRBJ1-2, with 7 nucleotides matching TRBD1. Trimming at V came to 0 bases and at J to 2 bases, leaving 1 base not matched to a gene. Germline values: CDR1 SGHNT, CDR2 YYREEE (reference sequence). This CDR3 has 14 amino acids. CDR3: CASSLVGGNYGYTF. The CDR3, as DNA: TGTGCCAGCAGCTTGGTAGGGGGCAACTATGGCTACACCTTC.

The chain links TRBV12-3 or TRBV12-4 to TRBJ1-1; D ambiguous. V was shortened by 2 bases and J by 1 base, with 5 bases between the two germline ends. CDR3 length equals 13 residues. This chain's CDR3 is CASSLKGNTEAFF. CDR3 DNA sequence: TGTGCCAGCAGTTTAAAGGGGAACACTGAAGCTTTCTTT.

This chain links TRBV2 with TRBJ2-2; TRBD1 might be the D (5 bases). From germline, CDR1 is SNHLY and CDR2 FYNNEI. The CDR3 totals 16 residues. Trimming shortened V by 5 bases and J by 0 bases, and 13 bases separated the two germline ends. CDR3: CASSLSRTTNTGELFF. Written as DNA, the CDR3 is TGTGCCAGCAGTCTCTCCCGGACAACGAACACCGGGGAGCTGTTTTTT.

This chain links TRBV13 with TRBJ2-3, with unresolved D. Per the germline V gene, CDR1 is PRHDT and CDR2 is FYEKMQ (reference sequence). The CDR3 loop spans 15 amino acids. Trimming pared 0 bases from V and 2 bases from J, leaving 9 bases between. CDR3 in DNA: TGTGCCAGCAGCTTAGGGCAGTTATCCACAGATACGCAGTATTTT. It encodes CASSLGQLSTDTQYF.

The CDR3 DNA reads as TGTGCCAGCAGTAGGGACCCAAATTCACCCCTCCACTTT. Translating it yields CASSRDPNSPLHF. The chain carries TRBV2 and TRBJ1-6; D is perhaps TRBD1 (5 bases). V was pared by 5 bases and J by 7 bases, with 9 bases between. CDR1 is SNHLY and CDR2 is FYNNEI in the germline V gene. This CDR3 contains 13 residues.

V usage is TRBV11-2 and J usage is TRBJ2-1; no definite D call. V was shortened by 1 base and J by 0 bases, with 7 bases between the two germline ends. Germline V gene lookup returns CDR1 SGHAT and CDR2 FQNNGV. This CDR3 region has 15 residues. In DNA, the CDR3 is TGTGCCAGCAGCTTAGGTGACACCTCCTACAATGAGCAGTTCTTC. Its protein is CASSLGDTSYNEQFF.

The chain links TRBV4-1 to TRBJ2-3; no clear D. The CDR3 runs 15 residues. Trimming took 5 bases from V and 0 from J, leaving 12 bases between them. From germline, CDR1 is MGHRA and CDR2 YSYEKL. The CDR3 sequence is CASSYLFASTDTQYF. CDR3 bases: TGCGCCAGCAGCTACTTATTTGCTAGCACAGATACGCAGTATTTT.

The rearrangement links TRBV10-3 to TRBJ2-3; D is ambiguous. Per germline, CDR1 ENHRY and CDR2 SYGVKD. The CDR3 consists of 11 residues. V lost 1 base and J lost 8, with 4 bases in between. CDR3 in amino acids: CAISELSTQYF. CDR3 in DNA: TGTGCCATCAGTGAGTTGTCTACGCAGTATTTT.

Notes on this clone: The junction does not match germline at one end; this may be a read error. The rearrangement joins TRBV30 to TRBJ2-7; D could derive from TRBD1 or TRBD2 (6 bases each). The length of the CDR3 is 14 residues. Germline V lookup: CDR1 GTSNPN, CDR2 SVGIG (reference sequence). The CDR3 DNA sequence: TGTGTCTGGAGTATTCGGGGGCTCTCTGACGAGCAGTACTTC. Translation: CVWSIRGLSDEQYF.

This sequence joins TRBV2 and TRBJ1-5; D uncertain. CDR1 is SNHLY, CDR2 FYNNEI, per germline. V was pared by 3 bases and J by 4 bases, with 10 bases between. CDR3 length: 14 residues. The CDR3 here is CASSDSQLNQPQHF. The CDR3 DNA reads as TGTGCCAGCAGTGACAGCCAGTTAAATCAGCCCCAGCATTTT. The full variable domain, its missing parts supplied by reference TRBV2 and TRBJ1-5, is EPEVTQTPSHQVTQMGQEVILRCVPISNHLYFYWYRQILGQKVEFLVSFYNNEISEKSEIFDDQFSVERPDGSNFTLKIRSTKLEDSAMYFCASSDSQLNQPQHFGDGTRLSIL.

The chain has TRBV15 and TRBJ2-7, with 7 bases fitting TRBD1. CDR1 is LNHNV and CDR2 is YYDKDF in the germline V gene (reference sequence). CDR3 size: 15 residues. Trimming cost V 1 base and J 2 bases; bases outside gene matches: 5. Written as DNA, the CDR3 is TGTGCCACCAGCAGAGCAGGGGGACCCGCCTACGAGCAGTACTTC. Translating gives CATSRAGGPAYEQYF.

The table lists this clone with a few counts. The chain links TRBV5-6 to TRBJ1-5; 8 bases align to TRBD1. The germline gives CDR1 SGHDT, CDR2 YYEEEE. This CDR3 is 15 amino acids long. With V trimmed by 1 base and J by 5 bases, 5 bases remained unmatched. CDR3 in amino acids: CASSLLDRADQPQHF. CDR3 coding DNA: TGTGCCAGCAGCTTGCTGGACAGGGCTGATCAGCCCCAGCATTTT.

The chain couples TRBV10-3 to TRBJ2-3, with 7 positions matching TRBD1. The V and J ends lost 4 bases and 2 bases, in that order; junction bases with no gene match: 6. The CDR3 contains 15 residues. Per the germline V gene, CDR1 is ENHRY and CDR2 is SYGVKD. As DNA, the CDR3 is TGTGCCATCAGTGCCCCGGGACAGCTCACAGATACGCAGTATTTT. Its protein product is CAISAPGQLTDTQYF.

The V call is TRBV19, the J call TRBJ1-2, with D possibly being TRBD1 (5 bases). The CDR3 consists of 16 residues. With 9 bases removed from V and 7 bases from J, the gap between germline ends came to 27 bases. Germline V gene lookup returns CDR1 LNHDA and CDR2 SQIVND (reference sequence). This chain's CDR3 is CASQMFVGATLPGYTF. In DNA form, the CDR3 reads TGTGCCAGCCAGATGTTCGTAGGGGCTACCCTCCCTGGCTACACCTTC.

This rearrangement joins TRBV7-9 to TRBJ1-2; 9 nucleotides match TRBD1. The CDR3 loop spans 16 amino acids. The V gene's germline CDR1 is SEHNR and CDR2 FQNEAQ (reference sequence). V was clipped by 5 bases and J by 2 bases; unmatched bases: 9. CDR3 nucleotides: TGTGCCAGCAGCCGGACCCCACAGGGGGCGAACTATGGCTACACCTTC. This gives the protein CASSRTPQGANYGYTF.

The chain uses TRBV12-3 or TRBV12-4 and TRBJ2-7, with no clear D. Trimming left V 1 base short and J 6 bases short, with 4 bases between. The CDR3 consists of 11 residues. CDR3 DNA sequence: TGTGCCAGCAGTTTAGGAGGCGAGCAGTACGTC. It specifies CASSLGGEQYV.

The J gene is TRBJ1-5, the V gene TRBV2; D unclear. Germline assignment: CDR1 SNHLY and CDR2 FYNNEI. The CDR3 runs to 15 residues. V lost 6 bases to trimming and J lost 3 bases, with 15 bases between them. The DNA for the CDR3 is TGTGCCAGCAGGGATAGTGTCTCGAACAATCAGCCCCAGCATTTT. This sequence encodes CASRDSVSNNQPQHF.

The chain has TRBV19 and TRBJ2-3; TRBD2 matches at 10 bases. This CDR3 has 15 amino acids. V dropped 6 bases and J dropped 2; count of bases not matched to a gene: 5. CDR1 is LNHDA, CDR2 SQIVND, per germline (reference sequence). The DNA for the CDR3 is TGTGCCAGTAGGCCGGGACTAGCGTTCACAGATACGCAGTATTTT. Protein sequence: CASRPGLAFTDTQYF.

CDR3 sequence reads: CASSPRTGRYEQYF. CDR3 bases: TGTGCCAGCAGCCCGAGGACAGGGCGCTACGAGCAGTACTTC. The chain is built from TRBV27 and TRBJ2-7, with 8 bases matching TRBD1. V was pared by 6 bases and J by 3 bases, with 7 bases of the junction left unmatched. This CDR3 has 14 residues. Per germline, CDR1 MNHEY and CDR2 SMNVEV (reference sequence).

The chain has TRBV27 and TRBJ1-1, with a weak D call TRBD1 (5 bases). Trimming took 5 bases from V and 4 from J, leaving 17 bases between them. The germline CDR1 and CDR2 sequences are MNHEY and SMNVEV (reference sequence). CDR3 length: 15 amino acids. The CDR3 DNA is TGTGCCAGCAGTCGCCCCCTCTCGGGGGGCACTGAAGCTTTCTTT. It specifies CASSRPLSGGTEAFF.

This clone was observed once. The V gene is TRBV10-3, the J gene TRBJ1-2; a weak D match, TRBD1 (6 bases). V lost 5 bases and J lost 6, with 16 bases in between. The CDR3 extends over 14 amino acids. The V gene's germline CDR1 is ENHRY and CDR2 SYGVKD. The CDR3 nucleotides read TGTGCCATCAGTACTCAGGGGAGAGGGCATGGCTACACCTTC. It encodes CAISTQGRGHGYTF.

The chain uses TRBV21-1 and TRBJ2-7; the table's D gene call, TRBD1, was not cross checked with the DNA. TRBV21-1 is listed as a pseudogene. CDR3 size: 16 residues. Here the CDR3 reads CASSKANGYSSYEQYF. In nucleotides, the CDR3 is TGTGCCAGCAGCAAAGCGAACGGTTACAGCTCCTACGAGCAGTACTTC.

This clone has only one observation. The chain recombines TRBV5-8 with TRBJ2-2, with 9 bases that match TRBD1. The CDR3 is 15 amino acids. CDR1 SGHTS and CDR2 YDEGEE come from the germline V gene. V shed 4 bases and J 6 bases; nucleotides not matched to a gene: 7. The CDR3: CASSIRDRDPGELFF. The CDR3 DNA reads as TGTGCCAGCAGCATCCGGGACAGGGACCCCGGGGAGCTGTTTTTT.

The J gene is TRBJ2-7, the V gene TRBV7-2; 13 positions agree with TRBD2. The CDR3 is made up of 15 amino acids. The V and J ends lost 5 bases and 2 bases, in that order; junction bases with no gene match: 3. CDR1 and CDR2 (germline): SGHTA, FQGNSA. The CDR3 spells CASSTGTSGAYEQYF. In DNA, the CDR3 is TGTGCCAGCAGCACCGGGACTAGCGGGGCCTACGAGCAGTACTTC.

CDR3 sequence: CASGLVQGSAGGTEAFF. CDR3 DNA: TGTGCTAGTGGTTTGGTACAGGGTTCAGCAGGGGGCACTGAAGCTTTCTTT. This chain uses TRBV12-5 with TRBJ1-1; TRBD1 aligns across 7 bases. The germline V gene has CDR1 LGHNT and CDR2 FRNRAP. V lost 0 bases to trimming and J lost 4 bases; unmatched junction nucleotides: 11. CDR3 length: 17 residues. Supplemented by reference TRBV12-5 and TRBJ1-1, the full variable domain reads DARVTQTPRHKVTEMGQEVTMRCQPILGHNTVFWYRQTMMQGLELLAYFRNRAPLDDSGMPKDRFSAEMPDATLATLKIQPSEPRDSAVYFCASGLVQGSAGGTEAFFGQGTRLTVV.

The chain couples TRBV19 to TRBJ1-5; the D is unclear. CDR1 is LNHDA, CDR2 SQIVND, per germline (reference sequence). V was pared by 1 base and J by 0 bases, with 10 bases between. This CDR3 has 16 amino acids. This chain's CDR3 is CASSIGVRISNQPQHF. The CDR3, as DNA: TGTGCCAGTAGTATAGGTGTAAGGATTAGCAATCAGCCCCAGCATTTT.

The chain's CDR3 is CASSPNPAGAYEQYF. The CDR3, as DNA: TGCGCCAGCAGCCCAAACCCCGCGGGGGCTTACGAGCAGTACTTC. V is TRBV4-1 and J is TRBJ2-7, with D tentatively TRBD2 (7 bases). Trimming took 4 bases from V and 4 from J, leaving 17 bases between them. Germline V gene sequence: CDR1 MGHRA, CDR2 YSYEKL. CDR3 length: 15 residues.

The V and J genes are TRBV7-9 and TRBJ1-5; no firm D call. This CDR3 contains 13 residues. Trimming stripped 5 bases from V and 9 bases from J, with 14 bases between. CDR1 and CDR2 from the germline V gene are SEHNR and FQNEAQ (reference sequence). The CDR3 bases are TGTGCCAGCAGCGAACACCAGCGGGCGCCCCAGCATTTT. This sequence encodes CASSEHQRAPQHF.